This TCR beta chain came from a study of blood T cells in healthy people across ages. The sample holds a few counts of this clonotype. Its target is unknown. CDR3 size: 16 residues. The ends lost 5 bases at V and 1 base at J; junction bases unmatched: 8. The germline V gene encodes CDR1 MNHEY and CDR2 SVGAGI. Notes on the study in general: Both higher diversity and more naive CD4+ cells marked long-lived donors when set against aged donors. In older individuals, TCR beta diversity per million T cells was lower, falling roughly linearly with age.

Combining a sample-barcoded 5' primer with a J-beta primer mix, a second PCR ran for roughly 7 to 11 cycles. TCRdb used MiXCR to reprocess the 5' RACE reads, holding one entry per CDR3 protein. The sample has about 1.1 million distinct CDR3 sequences, approximately 38% seen once; the top ten hold around 13%. Per sample, a minimum of 6 million PBMCs were isolated. Specimen: blood. The V gene is TRBV6-5, the J gene TRBJ1-1; 9 bases are a match to TRBD1. The origin of this receptor is a young man in good health. CDR3 region: CASSPETGGSNTEAFF. CDR3 nucleotides: TGTGCCAGCAGTCCCGAGACAGGGGGTTCGAACACTGAAGCTTTCTTT.